Reported below is one TCR beta chain. Its antigen is currently unknown. Only in-frame clones appear in the TCRdb table, and some are missing; sequencing was by immunoSEQ multiplex PCR. The table lists tens of thousands of clones, roughly nine tenths of them singletons, with around 0.5% in the top ten. The sample originates from a study of graft-versus-host responses after intestinal transplantation. Study-wide background: All recipients got anti-thymocyte globulin induction, then tacrolimus and steroids for 3 to 4 years.

The CDR3 runs to 14 residues. V trimming: 6 bases; J trimming: 3 bases; junction bases outside the gene matches: 6. Germline CDR1 is MNHEY and CDR2 is SMNVEV (reference sequence). This sequence originates from a human donor who received an intestinal transplant. The chain carries TRBV27 and TRBJ2-7, with 9 bases fitting TRBD2. The specimen comprised unstimulated CD8+ T cells sorted from spleen or lymph node cells, sampled before intestinal transplant. CDR3 in DNA: TGTGCCAGCAGCCCTATAGCGGGAGACTACGAGCAGTACTTC. Translated: CASSPIAGDYEQYF.